These 16 T cell receptor beta chains were sequenced from one sample in a study of cytomegalovirus exposure and HLA in healthy donors. The PCR had 60 Vbeta and 13 Jbeta primers. Libraries were prepared by immunoSEQ multiplex PCR; TCRdb keeps only in-frame clonotypes and omits some of them. This table holds 60,000 to 75,000 clones, around 70% found once. Sample: PBMCs. The receptors come from a woman under 40 in good health and CMV-seropositive.

This sequence joins TRBV30 and TRBJ1-1; no firm D call. This CDR3 is built from 10 residues. Germline CDR1 is GTSNPN and CDR2 is SVGIG (reference sequence). V lost 5 bases, J lost 9 bases, and 10 bases lay in between. CDR3 sequence reads: CAWGSRKAFF. The DNA for the CDR3 is TGTGCCTGGGGGTCCAGGAAAGCTTTCTTT.

Notes on this clone: One junction end disagrees with the germline gene, perhaps due to a read error. V gene TRBV7-6 combines with J gene TRBJ1-1, with 8 positions matching TRBD1. The V gene's germline CDR1 is SGHVS and CDR2 FNYEAQ. The CDR3 has 13 residues. DNA of the CDR3: TGTGCCAGCAGCTTAGCGCAGGACAGGGTTCTGTACTTT. Translation gives CASSLAQDRVLYF.

The chain combines TRBV28 with TRBJ2-7, with 7 bases lining up with TRBD2. Germline CDR1 is MDHEN and CDR2 is SYDVKM. V lost 5 bases, J lost 4 bases, and 14 bases stayed unmatched. The length of the CDR3 is 16 residues. CDR3 coding DNA: TGTGCCAGCAGTGGAGGACTCCGCGGGAGTAGATACGAGCAGTACTTC. Protein sequence: CASSGGLRGSRYEQYF.

The J gene is TRBJ2-7, the V gene TRBV28; 10 nucleotides line up with TRBD2. CDR1 and CDR2 from the germline V gene are MDHEN and SYDVKM. V shed 5 bases and J 2 bases; nucleotides not matched to a gene: 6. The CDR3 totals 15 residues. This CDR3 is CASSLGLAETYEQYF. The CDR3 nucleotides are TGTGCCAGCAGTCTCGGACTAGCGGAGACCTACGAGCAGTACTTC.

V gene TRBV20-1 combines with J gene TRBJ1-1; D is uncertain. Germline CDR1 reads DFQATT; CDR2 reads SNEGSKA (reference sequence). The V and J ends lost 3 bases and 5 bases respectively, with 7 bases between them. The CDR3 is made up of 11 amino acids. The CDR3 sequence is CSARWQTEAFF. For the CDR3, the DNA is TGCAGTGCTAGGTGGCAGACTGAAGCTTTCTTT.

This clone turned up a few times. This rearrangement joins TRBV4-1 to TRBJ1-4; 10 bases line up with TRBD1. Germline CDR1 is MGHRA and CDR2 is YSYEKL. The V and J ends lost 1 base and 1 base, in that order; junction bases with no gene match: 6. The length of the CDR3 is 18 residues. As DNA, the CDR3 is TGCGCCAGCAGCCAAGGGACAGGGGGTGTTTTAACTAATGAAAAACTGTTTTTT. This translates into CASSQGTGGVLTNEKLFF.

This chain links TRBV12-5 with TRBJ1-1, with TRBD1 as a possible D gene (5 bases). Germline V gene data show CDR1 as LGHNT and CDR2 as FRNRAP. This CDR3 region has 13 residues. Between the trimmed V and J ends, which lost 2 bases and 4 bases, there was a span of 8 bases. The CDR3 nucleotides are TGTGCTAGTGGTTTGCTTGACAGCACTGAAGCTTTCTTT. Protein: CASGLLDSTEAFF.

V is TRBV1 and J is TRBJ2-5; no DNA check was done on the table's D call, TRBD2. TRBV1 is a documented pseudogene. CDR3 size: 13 residues. The CDR3 here is CTSSQDYQETQYF. The CDR3 bases are TGCACCAGCAGCCAAGACTACCAAGAGACCCAGTACTTC.

V usage is TRBV7-9 and J usage is TRBJ2-7; 11 positions agree with TRBD1. The CDR3 extends over 15 amino acids. Germline V gene lookup returns CDR1 SEHNR and CDR2 FQNEAQ (reference sequence). V was clipped by 1 base and J by 3 bases; unmatched bases: 2. The DNA of the CDR3 is TGTGCCAGCAGCTTAGTCGGGACAGGGGGCTACGAGCAGTACTTC. Translated, it gives CASSLVGTGGYEQYF.

The DNA for the CDR3 is TGTGCCAGCAGCCAAGGTCCGGGACTAGCGGGAGGGTTCAACAATGAGCAGTTCTTC. It encodes CASSQGPGLAGGFNNEQFF. This chain links TRBV4-2 with TRBJ2-1; 16 nucleotides line up with TRBD2. V lost 1 base to trimming and J lost 5 bases; unmatched junction nucleotides: 8. The germline CDR1 and CDR2 sequences are LGHNA and YNFKEQ. The CDR3 runs 19 residues.

The chain recombines TRBV29-1 with TRBJ2-1; TRBD1 is a possible D gene (6 bases). The length of the CDR3 is 12 residues. Per the germline V gene, CDR1 is SQVTM and CDR2 is ANQGSEA. V lost 6 bases, J lost 7 bases, and 13 bases lay in between. CDR3 nucleotide sequence: TGCAGCGTGAGGGTAGGGGGAAATGAGCAGTTCTTC. Amino acids: CSVRVGGNEQFF.

The genes are TRBV29-1 and TRBJ2-6; 7 nucleotides line up with TRBD1. The length of the CDR3 is 16 residues. Germline V gene data show CDR1 as SQVTM and CDR2 as ANQGSEA. V shed 3 bases, J shed 0 bases, and the junction held 5 bases outside the gene matches. The CDR3 spells CSVDDRAYSGANVLTF. The CDR3 region has the DNA TGCAGCGTTGATGACAGGGCGTACTCTGGGGCCAACGTCCTGACTTTC.

CDR3 sequence reads: CASSVPGESNQPQHF. The CDR3 bases are TGTGCCAGCAGTGTACCAGGTGAGAGCAATCAGCCCCAGCATTTT. J is TRBJ1-5 and V is TRBV6-6; D is unclear. CDR3 length: 15 residues. Trimming took 5 bases from V and 1 from J, leaving 12 bases between them. Germline CDR1 MNHNY, CDR2 SVGAGI (reference sequence).

This clone was picked up one time. The chain combines TRBV7-3 with TRBJ2-1; 11 nucleotides agree with TRBD1. This CDR3 spans 15 amino acids. V trimming: 5 bases; J trimming: 4 bases; junction bases outside the gene matches: 4. The germline CDR1 and CDR2 sequences are SGHTA and FQGTGA. The CDR3 bases are TGTGCCAGCAGCCTCGGACAGGGGGCGTACAATGAGCAGTTCTTC. Its translation: CASSLGQGAYNEQFF.

This clone was detected once. V gene TRBV4-2 combines with J gene TRBJ1-1, with D unclear. Germline CDR1 and CDR2: LGHNA and YNFKEQ. The length of the CDR3 is 11 residues. V was shortened by 0 bases and J by 10 bases, with 6 bases between the two germline ends. The CDR3 region has the DNA TGTGCCAGCAGCCAAGACCTTCTAGCTTTCTTT. As protein: CASSQDLLAFF.

This clone was counted a single time. This rearrangement joins TRBV5-1 to TRBJ2-7, with 9 bases that match TRBD1. Germline V gene sequence: CDR1 SGHRS, CDR2 YFSETQ. Trimming at V came to 3 bases and at J to 6 bases, leaving 13 bases not matched to a gene. The CDR3 sequence is 16 residues long. In nucleotides, the CDR3 is TGCGCCAGCAGCTCGTACACGGGACAGGGAAGAAGCGAGCAGTACTTC. It is translated as CASSSYTGQGRSEQYF.